The 6 T cell receptor beta chains below come from one sample, sequenced in a study of cytomegalovirus exposure and HLA in healthy donors. The PCR ran on 60 Vbeta and 13 Jbeta primers. Produced via immunoSEQ multiplex PCR; TCRdb's table is partial and in-frame only. The data show about 140,000 clones, around four fifths seen once. The specimen sequenced was PBMCs. These receptors were collected from a boy between 2 and 10 years old in good health and CMV-seronegative.

This clone was detected only once. The chain's CDR3 is CASSVNGQGGYGYTF. CDR3 sequence (DNA): TGTGCCAGCAGCGTAAATGGACAGGGAGGCTATGGCTACACCTTC. V gene TRBV9 combines with J gene TRBJ1-2, with 8 bases that match TRBD1. The ends lost 1 base at V and 4 bases at J; junction bases unmatched: 6. This CDR3 spans 15 amino acids. Germline V gives CDR1 SGDLS, CDR2 YYNGEE.

The chain combines TRBV7-8 with TRBJ1-6; D perhaps matches TRBD1 (6 bases). Per the germline V gene, CDR1 is SGHVS and CDR2 is FQNEAQ. The CDR3 covers 15 residues. V lost 1 base and J lost 11, with 15 bases in between. The chain's CDR3 is CASSLDITGLAPLHF. DNA for the CDR3: TGTGCCAGCAGCTTAGACATTACAGGGTTAGCACCCCTCCACTTT.

The chain couples TRBV20-1 to TRBJ2-7; D gene uncertain. V lost 5 bases and J 3 bases, leaving 5 bases between the germline ends. The CDR3 length is 10 residues. Germline V gene data show CDR1 as DFQATT and CDR2 as SNEGSKA (reference sequence). The DNA for the CDR3 is TGCAGTGCTGGGCGCTACGAGCAGTACTTC. Its protein is CSAGRYEQYF.

This sequence joins TRBV5-6 and TRBJ1-5, with D possibly being TRBD1 (5 bases). There are 15 residues in the CDR3. V was trimmed by 0 bases and J by 3 bases, leaving 10 bases between them. Germline V CDR1 and CDR2: SGHDT, YYEEEE. The CDR3 reads CASSLGGRSNQPQHF. In DNA form, the CDR3 reads TGTGCCAGCAGCTTGGGGGGCAGGTCCAATCAGCCCCAGCATTTT.

V gene TRBV9 combines with J gene TRBJ1-3; D remains ambiguous. The ends were cut back, 3 bases at V and 4 bases at J, with 11 bases in the middle. The CDR3 sequence is 14 residues long. In germline, CDR1 is SGDLS, CDR2 YYNGEE. The DNA of the CDR3 is TGTGCCAGCAGCGCAGTAAACCAGGGAAACACCATATATTTT. As protein: CASSAVNQGNTIYF.

The J gene is TRBJ1-3, the V gene TRBV6-5; TRBD1 matches 7 bases. V shed 0 bases and J 3 bases; nucleotides not matched to a gene: 5. This CDR3 comprises 16 residues. The germline V gene encodes CDR1 MNHEY and CDR2 SVGAGI. The CDR3 reads CASSYSQGPGGNTIYF. The DNA of the CDR3 is TGTGCCAGCAGTTACTCACAGGGGCCTGGTGGAAACACCATATATTTT.